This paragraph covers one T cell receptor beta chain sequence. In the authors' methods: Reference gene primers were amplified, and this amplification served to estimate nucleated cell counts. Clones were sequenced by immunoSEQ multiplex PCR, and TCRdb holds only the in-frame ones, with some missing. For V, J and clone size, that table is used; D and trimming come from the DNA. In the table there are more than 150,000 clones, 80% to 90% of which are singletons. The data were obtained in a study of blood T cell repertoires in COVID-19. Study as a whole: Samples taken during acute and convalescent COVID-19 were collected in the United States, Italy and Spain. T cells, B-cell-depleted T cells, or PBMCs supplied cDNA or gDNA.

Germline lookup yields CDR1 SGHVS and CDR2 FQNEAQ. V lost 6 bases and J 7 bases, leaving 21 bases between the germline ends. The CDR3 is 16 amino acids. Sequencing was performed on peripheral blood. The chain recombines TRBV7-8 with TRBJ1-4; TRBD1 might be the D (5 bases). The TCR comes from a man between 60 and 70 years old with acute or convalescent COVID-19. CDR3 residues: CASRARRGGSSEKLFF. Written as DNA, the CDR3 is TGTGCCAGCAGAGCTCGACGGGGGGGAAGTAGTGAAAAACTGTTTTTT. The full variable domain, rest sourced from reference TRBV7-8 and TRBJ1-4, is GAGVSQSPRYKVAKRGQDVALRCDPISGHVSLFWYQQALGQGPEFLTYFQNEAQLDKSGLPSDRFFAERPEGSVSTLKIQRTQQEDSAVYLCASRARRGGSSEKLFFGSGTQLSVL.